A single sample gave rise to the 27 T cell receptor beta chains below, sequenced in a study of blood T cell repertoires in COVID-19. Here immunoSEQ multiplex PCR was the method, and the copy in TCRdb shows in-frame clones only, minus some. The sample shows 85,000 to 100,000 clones, roughly 88% of them seen only once. The specimen was peripheral blood. These TCRs come from a man aged 45-65 years with COVID-19, enrolled during active disease.

This sequence joins TRBV4-3 and TRBJ2-2; D possibly corresponds to TRBD1 (5 bases). This CDR3 spans 13 amino acids. Germline assignment: CDR1 LGHNA and CDR2 YSLEER. V gave up 0 bases and J gave up 6 bases, with 5 bases separating them. The CDR3 protein is CASSQDRAGELFF. DNA of the CDR3: TGCGCCAGCAGCCAAGACAGGGCCGGGGAGCTGTTTTTT.

The genes are TRBV6-5 and TRBJ2-2, with TRBD1 as a possible D gene (6 bases). In germline, CDR1 is MNHEY, CDR2 SVGAGI. Trimming cost V 2 bases and J 1 base, with 11 bases left between them. The CDR3 is made up of 16 amino acids. Here the CDR3 reads CASSYGRTVNTGELFF. The DNA for the CDR3 is TGTGCCAGCAGTTACGGCCGGACAGTGAACACCGGGGAGCTGTTTTTT.

The CDR3 DNA is TGTGCCAGCAACCCGACAGGGAACACTGAAGCTTTCTTT. Residues: CASNPTGNTEAFF. The chain is built from TRBV12-3 or TRBV12-4 and TRBJ1-1; TRBD1 might be the D (6 bases). The CDR3 extends over 13 amino acids. Trimming took off 7 bases at V and 1 base at J, with 10 bases between the two ends.

V and J are TRBV27 and TRBJ1-6; the match to TRBD1 covers 10 bases. Per the germline V gene, CDR1 is MNHEY and CDR2 is SMNVEV (reference sequence). There are 16 residues in the CDR3. V lost 5 bases to trimming and J lost 10 bases; unmatched junction nucleotides: 11. This chain's CDR3 is CASSTEPGQGLSPLHF. The CDR3 nucleotides read TGTGCCAGCAGTACCGAGCCGGGACAGGGGTTATCACCCCTCCACTTT.

This rearrangement joins TRBV5-8 to TRBJ1-2; weak D call: TRBD1 (5 bases). Germline assignment: CDR1 SGHTS and CDR2 YDEGEE. Between the trimmed V and J ends, which lost 3 bases and 5 bases, there was a span of 23 bases. This CDR3 has 17 amino acids. CDR3 protein: CASSWDRDLGGAYGYTF. In DNA form, the CDR3 reads TGTGCCAGCAGCTGGGACCGGGATCTCGGAGGGGCTTATGGCTACACCTTC.

This clone was seen just once. V is TRBV5-6 and J is TRBJ1-1; TRBD1 aligns across 7 bases. Germline V gives CDR1 SGHDT, CDR2 YYEEEE. Germline trimming cut 4 bases from V and 8 bases from J; bases unmatched to any gene: 8. CDR3 length: 13 amino acids. This CDR3 reads CASSLTGVLEAFF. CDR3 bases: TGTGCCAGCAGCCTTACAGGGGTATTAGAAGCTTTCTTT.

The table lists this clone with a count of one. This chain's CDR3 is CASSPTGGGYGYTF. The CDR3 DNA is TGTGCCAGCAGCCCTACAGGGGGTGGTTATGGCTACACCTTC. The chain combines TRBV14 with TRBJ1-2; 8 bases match TRBD1. V dropped 4 bases and J dropped 5; count of bases not matched to a gene: 6. The CDR3 is made up of 14 amino acids. The germline CDR1 and CDR2 sequences are SGHDN and FVKESK. The full variable domain, rest sourced from reference TRBV14 and TRBJ1-2, is EAGVTQFPSHSVIEKGQTVTLRCDPISGHDNLYWYRRVMGKEIKFLLHFVKESKQDESGMPNNRFLAERTGGTYSTLKVQPAELEDSGVYFCASSPTGGGYGYTFGSGTRLTVV.

This chain connects TRBV5-1 to TRBJ2-1; TRBD1 matches 7 bases. The CDR3 totals 15 residues. Germline V gives CDR1 SGHRS, CDR2 YFSETQ. The ends lost 4 bases at V and 4 bases at J; junction bases unmatched: 8. CDR3 sequence: CASSQSTGSYNEQFF. The CDR3 region has the DNA TGCGCCAGCAGCCAGTCGACAGGGTCTTACAATGAGCAGTTCTTC.

The chain joins TRBV3-1 (or the pseudogene TRBV3-2) to TRBJ1-6, with TRBD1 identical over 8 bases. Germline V CDR1 and CDR2: LGHDT, YNNKEL (reference sequence). With 5 bases clipped from V and 9 bases from J, the junction kept 9 bases outside the gene matches. The CDR3 sequence is 15 residues long. CDR3 sequence: CASSFRQGAFSPLHF. The CDR3 nucleotides are TGTGCCAGCAGCTTCCGGCAGGGGGCTTTTTCACCCCTCCACTTT.

The chain links TRBV7-9 to TRBJ1-1, with D unclear. The V and J ends lost 5 bases and 1 base respectively, with 11 bases between them. Germline CDR1 and CDR2: SEHNR and FQNEAQ (reference sequence). This CDR3 has 14 residues. This chain's CDR3 is CASSLTNRNTEAFF. CDR3 sequence (DNA): TGTGCCAGCAGCCTCACAAACAGGAACACTGAAGCTTTCTTT.

The sample holds one count of this clone. The chain carries TRBV9 and TRBJ2-2; 8 positions agree with TRBD1. J was trimmed by 1 base and V by 2 bases; bases with no gene match: 1. This CDR3 has 15 amino acids. CDR1 and CDR2 (germline): SGDLS, YYNGEE. The DNA for the CDR3 is TGTGCCAGCAGCGTGGGACAGGAGAACACCGGGGAGCTGTTTTTT. Protein product: CASSVGQENTGELFF.

This clone was seen a few times. The chain links TRBV19 to TRBJ1-5, with D perhaps matching TRBD1 (6 bases). The V gene's germline CDR1 is LNHDA and CDR2 SQIVND (reference sequence). V lost 5 bases, J lost 5 bases, and 16 bases lay in between. This CDR3 is 15 amino acids long. The CDR3 region is CASSQGSGSDQPQHF. The CDR3 nucleotides read TGTGCCAGTAGTCAGGGGTCAGGGTCGGATCAGCCCCAGCATTTT.

The rearrangement uses TRBV7-9 and TRBJ2-3; TRBD2 matches at 12 bases. Germline CDR1 reads SEHNR; CDR2 reads FQNEAQ (reference sequence). The CDR3 length is 16 residues. V was pared by 3 bases and J by 6 bases, with 7 bases of the junction left unmatched. Written as DNA, the CDR3 is TGTGCCAGCAGCTTGGCTAGCGGGGGGGCCGTGGATACGCAGTATTTT. Its translation: CASSLASGGAVDTQYF.

This chain links TRBV18 with TRBJ2-1, with TRBD2 matching over 10 bases. V shed 2 bases, J shed 4 bases, and the junction held 5 bases outside the gene matches. In germline, CDR1 is KGHSH, CDR2 LQKENI. The CDR3 length is 16 residues. The CDR3 DNA is TGTGCCAGCTCACCAATTAATAGCGGGAGGTACAATGAGCAGTTCTTC. Translating gives CASSPINSGRYNEQFF.

The chain uses TRBV18 and TRBJ1-1; D not resolved. The CDR3 loop spans 12 amino acids. V was trimmed by 3 bases and J by 3 bases, leaving 5 bases between them. Germline V gene data show CDR1 as KGHSH and CDR2 as LQKENI. The CDR3 region has the DNA TGTGCCAGCTCACCGGAGTACACTGAAGCTTTCTTT. Protein sequence: CASSPEYTEAFF.

The V call is TRBV4-2, the J call TRBJ1-6; D is perhaps TRBD1 (6 bases). Germline V gene lookup returns CDR1 LGHNA and CDR2 YNFKEQ. This CDR3 has 15 amino acids. Trimming left V 3 bases short and J 8 bases short, with 14 bases between. CDR3 nucleotide sequence: TGTGCCAGCAGCCATCATAGGACAGAACATTCACCCCTCCACTTT. Protein product: CASSHHRTEHSPLHF.

The chain couples TRBV25-1 to TRBJ1-2; unclear D gene. The CDR3 covers 11 residues. Germline CDR1 is MGHDK and CDR2 is SYGVNS. Deletions cut 10 bases from V and 6 bases from J, with 12 bases between. CDR3 region: CATEVVDGYTF. The CDR3 coding sequence is TGTGCCACAGAGGTGGTAGATGGCTACACCTTC.

CDR3 loop: CASSQELAGAYNEQFF. The CDR3 DNA reads as TGCGCCAGCAGCCAAGAATTAGCGGGGGCCTACAATGAGCAGTTCTTC. The rearrangement joins TRBV4-3 to TRBJ2-1, with TRBD2 matching 9 bases. CDR3 size: 16 residues. Trimming took 0 bases from V and 2 from J; bases not matched to a gene: 2. The germline V gene encodes CDR1 LGHNA and CDR2 YSLEER.

The chain links TRBV5-4 to TRBJ2-1; 8 bases map to TRBD1. Trimming at V came to 4 bases and at J to 0 bases, leaving 3 bases not matched to a gene. CDR1 and CDR2 (germline): SGHNT, YYREEE (reference sequence). This CDR3 is built from 15 residues. As DNA, the CDR3 is TGTGCCAGCAGCGGCGACAGGGGCTCCTACAATGAGCAGTTCTTC. Amino acid sequence: CASSGDRGSYNEQFF.

This clone occurred a few times. The CDR3 spells CASNRGDGYTF. CDR3 sequence (DNA): TGTGCCAGCAACAGGGGAGATGGCTACACCTTC. V is TRBV2 and J is TRBJ1-2, with 7 bases identical to TRBD1. Germline V CDR1 and CDR2: SNHLY, FYNNEI. This CDR3 is 11 amino acids long. Trimming at V came to 7 bases and at J to 6 bases, leaving 2 bases not matched to a gene.

The rearrangement links TRBV2 to TRBJ1-5; 9 nucleotides line up with TRBD1. Germline CDR1 reads SNHLY; CDR2 reads FYNNEI. V was clipped by 6 bases and J by 6 bases; unmatched bases: 6. There are 14 residues in the CDR3. This CDR3 is CASRIGTGIQPQHF. In nucleotides, the CDR3 is TGTGCCAGCAGGATAGGGACAGGGATTCAGCCCCAGCATTTT.

This chain links TRBV30 with TRBJ2-2, with TRBD1 matching 11 bases. CDR3 length: 15 residues. Germline CDR1 reads GTSNPN; CDR2 reads SVGIG (reference sequence). V dropped 6 bases and J dropped 2; count of bases not matched to a gene: 5. CDR3 loop: CACPRTGGNTGELFF. CDR3 DNA: TGTGCCTGTCCTCGGACAGGGGGCAACACCGGGGAGCTGTTTTTT.

This chain links TRBV11-3 with TRBJ1-5; no clear D gene. Germline V gene lookup returns CDR1 SGHNT and CDR2 YENEEA. Trimming left V 0 bases short and J 4 bases short, with 13 bases between. This CDR3 comprises 16 residues. This CDR3 is CASSLESVTQNQPQHF. Here the CDR3 DNA reads TGTGCCAGCAGCTTAGAGTCTGTGACACAAAATCAGCCCCAGCATTTT.

J is TRBJ2-7 and V is TRBV6-5, with TRBD2 matching over 9 bases. From germline, CDR1 is MNHEY and CDR2 SVGAGI. The V gene end was trimmed by 7 bases and the J gene end by 1 base; junction bases not matched to a gene: 8. This CDR3 has 15 amino acids. CDR3 residues: CASNLSGGPSYEQYF. In DNA form, the CDR3 reads TGTGCCAGCAACCTTAGCGGGGGACCTTCCTACGAGCAGTACTTC.

This rearrangement joins TRBV11-2 to TRBJ1-2, with 7 bases matching TRBD1. This CDR3 has 13 residues. Germline trimming cut 4 bases from V and 8 bases from J; bases unmatched to any gene: 7. Germline V lookup: CDR1 SGHAT, CDR2 FQNNGV. The CDR3 sequence: CASSSGQASGYTF. In nucleotides, the CDR3 is TGTGCCAGCAGCTCCGGACAGGCGTCAGGCTACACCTTC. Full variable domain (remainder filled in from reference TRBV11-2 and TRBJ1-2): EAGVAQSPRYKIIEKRQSVAFWCNPISGHATLYWYQQILGQGPKLLIQFQNNGVVDDSQLPKDRFSAERLKGVDSTLKIQPAKLEDSAVYLCASSSGQASGYTFGSGTRLTVV.

The chain links TRBV6-2 or TRBV6-3 to TRBJ1-6; possibly TRBD1 for D (5 bases). The CDR3 runs to 13 residues. In germline, CDR1 is MNHEY, CDR2 SVGEGT. Deletions cut 5 bases from V and 9 bases from J, with 11 bases between. CDR3 DNA: TGTGCCAGCAGTACAGGATCACGTTCACCCCTCCACTTT. Translation gives CASSTGSRSPLHF.

The chain carries TRBV7-8 and TRBJ2-1; TRBD1 is a possible D gene (5 bases). The CDR3 is 15 residues long. Germline V gives CDR1 SGHVS, CDR2 FQNEAQ. The V gene lost 2 bases and the J gene lost 4 bases, with 12 bases spanning the gap. The CDR3 DNA reads as TGTGCCAGCAGCTTAACAGGTCCCCGATACAATGAGCAGTTCTTC. This translates into CASSLTGPRYNEQFF.